This T cell receptor (beta chain) was documented in a study of control samples from healthy donors and cancer patients. TCRdb keeps only in-frame clones here, not all; method: immunoSEQ multiplex PCR. Of around 80,000 clones in the sample, roughly 90% were seen once. Looked up from germline, CDR1 is SGHAT and CDR2 is FQNNGV. The V end lost 6 bases, the J end lost 6 bases, and 6 bases lay between the germline ends. The CDR3 loop spans 11 amino acids. The sequencing sample was made of blood. This clonotype was obtained from a woman aged 45-65 years in good health. The V and J genes are TRBV11-2 and TRBJ2-1, with D perhaps assigned TRBD1 or TRBD2 (5 bases each). The CDR3 DNA follows: TGTGCCAGCAGGGGACGCAATGAGCAGTTCTTC. Protein sequence: CASRGRNEQFF.